These T cell receptor beta chains were read from a single sample in a study of sequential checkpoint blockade in melanoma. Method: immunoSEQ multiplex PCR; TCRdb's copy keeps in-frame clones and lacks some. This repertoire shows about 17,000 clones, roughly 71% found once; its top ten account for over 9.5%. Here the sequenced sample was CD8+ T cells sorted from blood (inferred from file names), taken from a patient given nivolumab and ipilimumab in sequence. These TCRs come from a human donor with melanoma. Both conserved end residues are part of each CDR3. D genes are given only for firm matches. For some rows the clone size is stated as once, few or many, or as a class when expanded; others skip it.

v_gene,abundance,d_gene,j_gene,CDR3aa,CDR3nt
TRBV19,-,-,TRBJ1-5,CASSLGRGHQPQHF,TGTGCCAGTAGCCTTGGTAGGGGCCATCAGCCCCAGCATTTT
TRBV5-4,medium-sized,TRBD1,TRBJ2-5,CASSPTWDSQETQYF,TGTGCCAGCAGCCCCACTTGGGACAGTCAAGAGACCCAGTACTTC
TRBV27,-,-,TRBJ1-3,CASSPQGGVGNTIYF,TGTGCCAGCAGTCCGCAGGGTGGGGTTGGAAACACCATATATTTT
TRBV4-3,-,TRBD2,TRBJ2-3,CASSQDREGWGTDTQYF,TGCGCCAGCAGCCAAGATAGGGAGGGGTGGGGCACAGATACGCAGTATTTT
TRBV7-9,-,TRBD1,TRBJ1-2,CASSQGGRGSYGYTF,TGTGCCAGCAGCCAAGGGGGCAGGGGTAGTTATGGCTACACCTTC
TRBV6-5,-,-,TRBJ2-7,CASSYEAGLGYEQYF,TGTGCCAGCAGTTACGAGGCGGGACTCGGCTACGAGCAGTACTTC
TRBV5-6,-,-,TRBJ1-1,CASSFREGYTEAFF,TGTGCCAGCAGCTTCAGGGAGGGGTACACTGAAGCTTTCTTT
TRBV9,-,-,TRBJ1-1,CASSVGSDREAFF,TGTGCCAGCAGCGTAGGGAGCGACAGAGAAGCTTTCTTT
TRBV29-1,few,TRBD1,TRBJ2-7,CSVETGTETYEQYF,TGCAGCGTCGAAACCGGGACAGAGACCTACGAGCAGTACTTC
TRBV9,-,TRBD2,TRBJ2-7,CASSVEGRLAPLEQYF,TGTGCCAGCAGCGTAGAAGGGAGACTAGCGCCACTCGAGCAGTACTTC
TRBV7-9,few,-,TRBJ2-7,CASIMGGFDEQYF,TGTGCCAGTATCATGGGGGGATTTGACGAGCAGTACTTC
TRBV27,-,-,TRBJ1-1,CASSLSRASEAFF,TGTGCCAGCAGTTTATCCAGGGCGTCTGAAGCTTTCTTT
TRBV27,few,-,TRBJ1-1,CASSSWREGPNTEAFF,TGTGCCAGCAGTTCGTGGAGGGAGGGACCGAACACTGAAGCTTTCTTT
TRBV9,-,-,TRBJ2-1,CASSAPGVSSYNEQFF,TGTGCCAGCAGCGCGCCCGGGGTGAGCTCCTACAATGAGCAGTTCTTC
TRBV4-3,-,-,TRBJ2-1,CASSQKPVNEQFF,TGCGCCAGCAGCCAAAAGCCCGTGAATGAGCAGTTCTTC
TRBV9,few,-,TRBJ1-5,CASSVGGEGPQHF,TGTGCCAGCAGCGTAGGGGGGGAGGGGCCCCAGCATTTT
TRBV10-3,medium-sized,TRBD2,TRBJ2-5,CAISGKAGGYQETQYF,TGTGCCATCAGTGGGAAGGCGGGGGGGTACCAAGAGACCCAGTACTTC
TRBV4-3,-,TRBD1,TRBJ2-7,CASSQDLSRDRAPGRPYEQYF,TGCGCCAGCAGCCAAGATCTAAGTCGGGACAGGGCCCCGGGACGACCCTACGAGCAGTACTTC
TRBV11-3,few,TRBD2,TRBJ2-4,CASSLRAGEAKNIQYF,TGTGCCAGCAGCTTACGAGCGGGAGAAGCCAAAAACATTCAGTACTTC
TRBV27,-,TRBD2,TRBJ2-7,CASRVQVAGDDEQYF,TGTGCCAGCAGGGTTCAGGTAGCGGGAGACGACGAGCAGTACTTC
TRBV9,-,TRBD2,TRBJ2-1,CASAGGGYNEQFF,TGTGCCAGCGCTGGCGGGGGCTACAATGAGCAGTTCTTC
TRBV5-1,-,TRBD1,TRBJ2-5,CATRRDRGQETQYF,TGCGCCACCCGCCGGGACAGGGGCCAAGAGACCCAGTACTTC
TRBV4-2,-,-,TRBJ2-7,CASSQSDVLDNYEQYF,TGTGCCAGCAGCCAATCAGACGTCCTCGACAACTACGAGCAGTACTTC
TRBV6-5,-,TRBD2,TRBJ2-1,CASSYHPAGGPNEQFF,TGTGCCAGCAGTTACCACCCAGCGGGGGGGCCCAATGAGCAGTTCTTC
TRBV27,-,TRBD2,TRBJ2-2,CASSSGVFTGELFF,TGTGCCAGCAGTAGCGGGGTTTTCACCGGGGAGCTGTTTTTT
TRBV4-1,-,-,TRBJ2-7,CASSQESVGTASSYEQYF,TGCGCCAGCAGCCAAGAATCAGTGGGGACTGCGAGCTCCTACGAGCAGTACTTC
TRBV5-1,-,-,TRBJ2-6,CASSLVTGILSGANVLTF,TGCGCCAGCAGCCTCGTCACAGGGATCCTCTCTGGGGCCAACGTCCTGACTTTC
TRBV12-5,few,-,TRBJ2-7,CASGLDRSYEQYF,TGTGCTAGTGGTTTAGACAGGTCCTACGAGCAGTACTTC
TRBV4-1,few,-,TRBJ2-7,CASSQDSTGSSYEQYF,TGCGCCAGCAGCCAGGACTCCACAGGGAGCTCCTACGAGCAGTACTTC
TRBV5-4,-,TRBD2,TRBJ2-3,CASSRREGSTDTQYF,TGTGCCAGCAGCAGGCGGGAGGGAAGCACAGATACGCAGTATTTT
TRBV27,once,TRBD2,TRBJ2-3,CASRHRAGDGTDTQYF,TGTGCCAGCAGACATAGAGCGGGAGACGGCACAGATACGCAGTATTTT
TRBV6-1,-,-,TRBJ2-3,CASRGGTKDTQYF,TGTGCCAGCAGGGGCGGGACGAAAGATACGCAGTATTTT
TRBV6-5,-,-,TRBJ1-5,CASSYGYSQPQHF,TGTGCCAGCAGTTATGGGTATAGCCAGCCCCAGCATTTT
TRBV4-2,-,-,TRBJ1-1,CASSQVRQQTEAFF,TGTGCCAGCAGCCAAGTTCGACAGCAGACTGAAGCTTTCTTT
TRBV6-5,-,-,TRBJ2-7,CASSYPYRDREQYF,TGTGCCAGCAGTTATCCCTACAGGGATAGGGAGCAGTACTTC
TRBV9,-,TRBD1,TRBJ2-3,CASSDRGLSTDTQYF,TGTGCCAGCAGCGACAGGGGGCTTAGCACAGATACGCAGTATTTT
TRBV9,once,TRBD1,TRBJ1-6,CASSPDDRGNSPLHF,TGTGCCAGCAGCCCCGACGACAGGGGAAATTCACCCCTCCACTTT
TRBV9,-,-,TRBJ2-1,CASSSTRGFSRDYNEQFF,TGTGCCAGCAGCTCAACGCGGGGTTTTTCCAGGGATTACAATGAGCAGTTCTTC
TRBV6-5,-,-,TRBJ1-2,CASSYSSDSYGYTF,TGTGCCAGCAGTTACTCGAGCGACAGCTATGGCTACACCTTC
TRBV5-1,once,TRBD1,TRBJ1-1,CASSPLNRGMDTEAFF,TGCGCCAGCAGCCCCTTAAACAGGGGAATGGACACTGAAGCTTTCTTT
TRBV13,few,-,TRBJ1-5,CASSLQGQPQHF,TGTGCCAGCAGCTTACAGGGACAGCCCCAGCATTTT
TRBV10-2,-,TRBD2,TRBJ2-1,CASSGGSWYEQFF,TGCGCCAGCAGCGGCGGGAGTTGGTATGAGCAGTTCTTC